Given below is one T cell receptor (beta chain) in context. Its matching antigen is unknown. The data originate from a study of identical twins. Study-wide results and limits: Out-of-frame sharing of TCR alpha in monozygotic twins was underestimated by models.

The CDR3 is 14 amino acids. Trimming removed 3 bases from V and 4 bases from J; junction bases left unmatched: 2. Per the germline V gene, CDR1 is DFQATT and CDR2 is SNEGSKA (reference sequence). Each CDR3 protein is one row after TCRdb ran MiXCR on the 5' RACE reads. The sample holds under 450,000 distinct CDR3 sequences; about 18% are singletons and the top ten take roughly an eighth. The sequence derives from a man in his fifties or sixties in good health. Sequenced input: naive T cells sorted from blood. The rearrangement joins TRBV20-1 to TRBJ2-3; TRBD2 matches at 12 bases. CDR3 DNA: TGCAGTGCTAGGACTAGCGGGAGCCCAGATACGCAGTATTTT. This gives the protein CSARTSGSPDTQYF.